This entry concerns a single T cell receptor beta chain. Residents of 24 US areas, aged roughly 18 to 95 years, made up the participants. Produced via immunoSEQ multiplex PCR; TCRdb's table is partial and in-frame only. The data show some 190,000 clones, around 88% seen once. V lost 4 bases, J lost 7 bases, and 23 bases lay in between. CDR3 length: 17 amino acids. Germline loops: CDR1 SGHRS, CDR2 YFSETQ. The data were taken from a study of blood T cell repertoires in COVID-19. Sequencing was done on a sample of PBMCs or T cells enriched from blood (not recorded which). The V call is TRBV5-1, the J call TRBJ2-2; maybe TRBD1 (7 bases). This TCR was sampled from a man in his forties with acute COVID-19. The DNA of the CDR3 is TGCGCCAGCAGCCTGAGGCCCGGGGGCGCAGGGGGCGGGGAGCTGTTTTTT. It is translated as CASSLRPGGAGGGELFF.